This is a list of T cell receptor beta chains from one sample in a study of T cells after yellow fever vaccination. TCRdb fed the 5' RACE reads into MiXCR, producing one record per CDR3 protein. This table has about 73,000 distinct CDR3 sequences, around 7.3% appearing once. The input for sequencing was CD8+ T cells sorted from PBMCs, taken on the day of the yellow fever booster vaccination. These receptors all come from a man aged 25 to 40 who received the YFV17D yellow fever vaccine. Both conserved end residues are part of each CDR3. Fields, in order: clone size, D gene, CDR3 length, V gene, J gene, CDR3 protein, CDR3 DNA. A D gene is named only where the DNA matches it firmly. For some rows the clone size is stated as once, few or many, or as a class when expanded; others skip it.

>NA|NA|16|TRBV6-2/TRBV6-3|TRBJ2-7
CASTYKVGEKAYEQYF
TGTGCCAGCACCTATAAGGTCGGGGAAAAAGCCTACGAGCAGTACTTC
>NA|TRBD2|14|TRBV10-3|TRBJ2-1
CAIWREGPVNEQFF
TGTGCCATCTGGCGGGAGGGCCCTGTGAATGAGCAGTTCTTC
>NA|NA|13|TRBV27|TRBJ1-1
CASRVALNTEAFF
TGTGCCAGCAGAGTGGCCCTGAACACTGAAGCTTTCTTT
>NA|NA|14|TRBV7-2|TRBJ2-3
CASSLVAAPDTQYF
TGTGCCAGCAGCTTAGTGGCGGCGCCAGATACGCAGTATTTT
>many|NA|14|TRBV9|TRBJ2-5
CASSDLQTQETQYF
TGTGCCAGCAGCGACTTACAAACACAAGAGACCCAGTACTTC
>NA|NA|14|TRBV7-2|TRBJ2-7
CASSLGQGLGEQYF
TGTGCCAGCAGCTTAGGTCAGGGCCTCGGCGAGCAGTACTTC
>NA|NA|15|TRBV7-6|TRBJ2-1
CASSVYSSSYNEQFF
TGTGCCAGCAGCGTCTACTCCTCCTCCTACAATGAGCAGTTCTTC
>many|NA|13|TRBV5-1|TRBJ2-7
CASSFSGAGEQYF
TGCGCCAGCAGCTTCTCGGGGGCAGGGGAGCAGTACTTC
>NA|TRBD2|16|TRBV5-1|TRBJ2-7
CASSLGTSGGFDEQYF
TGCGCCAGCAGCTTGGGGACTAGCGGAGGATTTGACGAGCAGTACTTC
>NA|NA|13|TRBV30|TRBJ2-1
CAWIPARNNEQFF
TGTGCCTGGATACCCGCTAGAAACAATGAGCAGTTCTTC
>many|NA|14|TRBV15|TRBJ2-5
CATSSFDSQETQYF
TGTGCCACCAGCAGTTTCGACAGTCAAGAGACCCAGTACTTC
>NA|TRBD1|15|TRBV11-1|TRBJ2-1
CASSQRGTVYNEQFF
TGTGCCAGCAGCCAGCGAGGGACAGTCTACAATGAGCAGTTCTTC
>few|NA|15|TRBV4-3|TRBJ2-3
CASRRERWGTDTQYF
TGCGCCAGCAGACGGGAGAGGTGGGGCACAGATACGCAGTATTTT
>many|NA|14|TRBV12-3/TRBV12-4|TRBJ2-2
CASSSEHDTGELFF
TGTGCCAGCAGCTCCGAGCACGACACCGGGGAGCTGTTTTTT
>many|NA|11|TRBV24-1|TRBJ2-2
CATSDFGELFF
TGTGCCACCAGTGATTTCGGGGAGCTGTTTTTT